This passage covers 32 T cell receptor beta chains from one sample sequenced in a study of T-cell reconstitution after alpha-beta-depleted transplantation in children. The TCRbeta library incorporated unique molecular identifiers. TCRdb reanalysed the PCR reads using MiXCR and keeps one entry per CDR3 protein. The sample includes around 200,000 distinct CDR3 sequences, approximately 17% of them seen just once. The material sequenced was PBMCs, mostly from graft donor cells, taken 360 days after TCRalphabeta/CD19-depleted stem cell transplant. The source of these receptors is a male patient aged 2-15 years who had a stem cell transplant for acute lymphoblastic leukemia, so the T cells may come from the graft donor.

The chain employs TRBV5-5 and TRBJ1-1, with 7 bases fitting TRBD1. Trimming at V came to 5 bases and at J to 0 bases, leaving 4 bases not matched to a gene. This CDR3 has 14 amino acids. Germline-derived CDR1 and CDR2 are SGHKS and YYEKEE (reference sequence). Here the CDR3 DNA reads TGTGCCAGCAGGACAGGGCCGATGAACACTGAAGCTTTCTTT. This codes for CASRTGPMNTEAFF.

This clonotype was counted only a few times. The chain combines TRBV20-1 with TRBJ2-3, with 7 nucleotides matching TRBD1. The CDR3 has 14 amino acids. V trimming: 3 bases; J trimming: 3 bases; junction bases outside the gene matches: 6. The germline gives CDR1 DFQATT, CDR2 SNEGSKA (reference sequence). The CDR3 spells CSARTGKETDTQYF. CDR3 nucleotide sequence: TGCAGTGCTAGGACAGGGAAGGAAACAGATACGCAGTATTTT.

The chain uses TRBV2 and TRBJ2-7; TRBD1 aligns across 7 bases. The CDR3 runs to 14 residues. Trimming at V came to 3 bases and at J to 6 bases, leaving 8 bases not matched to a gene. From germline, CDR1 is SNHLY and CDR2 FYNNEI. The CDR3 loop reads CASSDRTGRREQYF. The CDR3 coding sequence is TGTGCCAGCAGTGATCGGACAGGCCGTCGCGAGCAGTACTTC.

This clonotype was observed a handful of times. The chain recombines TRBV10-1 with TRBJ2-7; 10 nucleotides agree with TRBD1. The V and J ends lost 0 bases and 5 bases, in that order; junction bases with no gene match: 4. The CDR3 has 15 amino acids. Germline-derived CDR1 and CDR2 are WNHNN and SYGVQD (reference sequence). CDR3 DNA sequence: TGCGCCAGCAGTGAGTCGTGGACAGGGGGAGACGAGCAGTACTTC. This codes for CASSESWTGGDEQYF.

The rearrangement links TRBV12-3 or TRBV12-4 to TRBJ2-7, with 8 bases aligning to TRBD2. CDR3 length: 15 amino acids. J gave up 6 bases and V 5 bases, and 12 bases lay outside the gene matches. The CDR3 DNA reads as TGTGCCAGCAGTGCTCGCGCGGGGGGTCCTGTCGAGCAGTACTTC. This gives the protein CASSARAGGPVEQYF.

The chain carries TRBV9 and TRBJ2-2; the D gene is possibly TRBD2 (6 bases). The CDR3 is 17 amino acids. Deletions cut 0 bases from V and 3 bases from J, with 15 bases between. Germline V gene data show CDR1 as SGDLS and CDR2 as YYNGEE. The chain's CDR3 is CASSVGWPGGYTGELFF. DNA of the CDR3: TGTGCCAGCAGCGTAGGGTGGCCTGGGGGGTACACCGGGGAGCTGTTTTTT.

This clonotype came up a few times. The V call is TRBV7-9, the J call TRBJ2-2; tentatively, D is TRBD1 (7 bases). V lost 4 bases, J lost 7 bases, and 19 bases lay in between. This CDR3 comprises 16 residues. Looked up from germline, CDR1 is SEHNR and CDR2 is FQNEAQ (reference sequence). The CDR3 loop reads CASSYGAGGPGGELFF. The CDR3 nucleotides are TGTGCCAGCAGCTATGGTGCAGGGGGGCCCGGCGGGGAGCTGTTTTTT.

This CDR3 reads CASVGWGQGYEQYF. CDR3 DNA: TGTGCCAGTGTTGGTTGGGGCCAGGGTTACGAGCAGTACTTC. The chain joins TRBV5-6 to TRBJ2-7; D is possibly TRBD1 (5 bases). The CDR3 length is 14 residues. CDR1 and CDR2 (germline): SGHDT, YYEEEE. Deletions cut 8 bases from V and 4 bases from J, with 19 bases between.

This clonotype was detected a few times. V usage is TRBV7-8 and J usage is TRBJ2-2; a weak D match, TRBD1 (5 bases). Between the trimmed V and J ends, which lost 5 bases and 10 bases, there was a span of 14 bases. In germline, CDR1 is SGHVS, CDR2 FQNEAQ. The CDR3 contains 13 residues. CDR3 amino acids: CASSDGRQTELFF. CDR3 sequence (DNA): TGTGCCAGCAGCGACGGAAGACAGACGGAGCTGTTTTTT.

The V call is TRBV20-1, the J call TRBJ2-3; the D is unclear. The length of the CDR3 is 12 residues. CDR1 is DFQATT and CDR2 is SNEGSKA in the germline V gene (reference sequence). Between the trimmed V and J ends, which lost 4 bases and 0 bases, there was a span of 5 bases. For the CDR3, the DNA is TGCAGTGCTAAGATTAGCACAGATACGCAGTATTTT. Translated: CSAKISTDTQYF.

The chain couples TRBV5-5 to TRBJ2-5, with 8 bases aligning to TRBD1. The CDR3 runs 14 residues. J gave up 4 bases and V 2 bases, and 4 bases lay outside the gene matches. In germline, CDR1 is SGHKS, CDR2 YYEKEE (reference sequence). The CDR3 loop reads CASSLYTGGETQYF. CDR3 DNA: TGTGCCAGCAGCTTATACACAGGGGGAGAGACCCAGTACTTC.

V is TRBV4-2 and J is TRBJ2-2, with D uncertain. This CDR3 spans 15 amino acids. V was shortened by 1 base and J by 0 bases, with 6 bases between the two germline ends. CDR1 and CDR2 (germline): LGHNA, YNFKEQ. For the CDR3, the DNA is TGTGCCAGCAGCCAAGTCAGCTCGAACACCGGGGAGCTGTTTTTT. Its protein is CASSQVSSNTGELFF.

The table lists this clonotype with a few counts. The chain employs TRBV5-1 and TRBJ2-7; a possible D gene is TRBD2 (6 bases). The CDR3 spans 13 residues. From germline, CDR1 is SGHRS and CDR2 YFSETQ. V was shortened by 0 bases and J by 6 bases, with 10 bases between the two germline ends. The CDR3 protein is CASSLAFGGEQYF. CDR3 nucleotide sequence: TGCGCCAGCAGCTTGGCCTTCGGGGGCGAGCAGTACTTC. The full variable domain, completed using reference TRBV5-1 and TRBJ2-7, is KAGVTQTPRYLIKTRGQQVTLSCSPISGHRSVSWYQQTPGQGLQFLFEYFSETQRNKGNFPGRFSGRQFSNSRSEMNVSTLELGDSALYLCASSLAFGGEQYFGPGTRLTVT.

This clonotype was picked up a small number of times. This chain connects TRBV20-1 to TRBJ2-1; no clear D. Trimming took off 3 bases at V and 1 base at J, with 10 bases between the two ends. CDR3 length equals 14 residues. CDR1 and CDR2 (germline): DFQATT, SNEGSKA (reference sequence). The CDR3 DNA follows: TGCAGTGCTAGGGGTGGCCAGTCCTACAATGAGCAGTTCTTC. Its translation is CSARGGQSYNEQFF.

Here the CDR3 DNA reads TGTGCCAGCAGCTTGAATCTAAGGGGGCAGTACGAGCAGTACTTC. Its protein product is CASSLNLRGQYEQYF. The chain couples TRBV5-4 to TRBJ2-7; 7 bases map to TRBD1. This CDR3 spans 15 amino acids. J gave up 4 bases and V 1 base, and 8 bases lay outside the gene matches. Looked up from germline, CDR1 is SGHNT and CDR2 is YYREEE (reference sequence).

This clonotype occurred a few times. The chain has TRBV29-1 and TRBJ2-7, with 8 bases matching TRBD2. The trim removed 6 bases at V and 5 bases at J, leaving 15 bases unmatched. Germline V lookup: CDR1 SQVTM, CDR2 ANQGSEA. This CDR3 contains 15 residues. The CDR3 sequence: CSVRATGTSLDEQYF. The CDR3 nucleotides are TGCAGCGTGAGAGCAACCGGGACTAGTTTGGACGAGCAGTACTTC.

This clonotype was detected a few times. CDR3 sequence: CSATSGGASNEQFF. CDR3 bases: TGCAGTGCTACGTCTGGGGGGGCCTCGAATGAGCAGTTCTTC. The chain couples TRBV20-1 to TRBJ2-1; a weak D match, TRBD2 (7 bases). Germline V gives CDR1 DFQATT, CDR2 SNEGSKA (reference sequence). Trimming pared 4 bases from V and 7 bases from J, leaving 17 bases between. The CDR3 extends over 14 amino acids.

This clonotype has just a few counts. The chain carries TRBV29-1 and TRBJ2-7; maybe TRBD2 (7 bases). In germline, CDR1 is SQVTM, CDR2 ANQGSEA. V was cut by 4 bases and J by 5 bases, with 15 bases left in between. CDR3 length equals 13 residues. DNA of the CDR3: TGCAGCGTTGTAGGGAGAGGGGGGGACGAGCAGTACTTC. Amino acid sequence: CSVVGRGGDEQYF.

This clonotype was observed a few times. The rearrangement joins TRBV27 to TRBJ2-7, with 9 bases fitting TRBD1. CDR3 length: 16 residues. Germline lookup yields CDR1 MNHEY and CDR2 SMNVEV (reference sequence). The junction had 8 bases not matched to a gene; V was cut back by 5 bases and J by 0 bases. In DNA form, the CDR3 reads TGTGCCAGCAGTAGGGGGACAGGGCAGAGCTCCTACGAGCAGTACTTC. Translated, it gives CASSRGTGQSSYEQYF.

Comment on this clonotype: At one end the junction does not follow the germline gene, possibly because of a read error. The chain uses TRBV18 and TRBJ2-1; D might be TRBD1 (6 bases). Germline V CDR1 and CDR2: KGHSH, LQKENI. The CDR3 runs to 17 residues. The CDR3 DNA follows: TGTGCCAGCTCACTGTTACAGGACTCGCCAGGGGACAACGAAGGAACATTC. Encoded protein: CASSLLQDSPGDNEGTF.

The V call is TRBV11-2, the J call TRBJ2-3; 8 bases are a match to TRBD2. V lost 2 bases and J lost 1; bases outside the gene matches: 5. The CDR3 is 16 amino acids. The germline V gene encodes CDR1 SGHAT and CDR2 FQNNGV. CDR3 in amino acids: CASSLNGGAGTDTQYF. The CDR3 nucleotides are TGTGCCAGCAGCTTAAACGGGGGGGCGGGCACAGATACGCAGTATTTT.

The genes are TRBV29-1 and TRBJ1-1; TRBD1 aligns across 10 bases. Germline trimming cut 3 bases from V and 1 base from J; bases unmatched to any gene: 8. CDR1 is SQVTM, CDR2 ANQGSEA, per germline. This CDR3 region has 16 residues. CDR3 sequence (DNA): TGCAGCGTTGACCCCGGGACAGGGGTTTCGAACACTGAAGCTTTCTTT. Translation gives CSVDPGTGVSNTEAFF.

CDR3 in DNA: TGTGCCAGCAGTATGAGGACGCTCCACACACACACAGATACGCAGTATTTT. Translation gives CASSMRTLHTHTDTQYF. The chain is built from TRBV12-3 or TRBV12-4 and TRBJ2-3; D gene unclear. CDR3 size: 17 residues. V was trimmed by 5 bases and J by 2 bases, leaving 20 bases between them.

This clonotype was counted between two and nine times. The rearrangement links TRBV20-1 to TRBJ2-7; 8 bases are a match to TRBD2. The CDR3 length is 15 residues. V was clipped by 0 bases and J by 2 bases; unmatched bases: 6. The V gene's germline CDR1 is DFQATT and CDR2 SNEGSKA (reference sequence). The CDR3 nucleotides are TGCAGTGCTAGAGAGGGGTCGGGGGGGGCCTACGAGCAGTACTTC. As protein: CSAREGSGGAYEQYF.

This chain joins TRBV9 and TRBJ2-1; 12 bases match TRBD2. The germline gives CDR1 SGDLS, CDR2 YYNGEE. This CDR3 spans 19 amino acids. Germline trimming cut 0 bases from V and 4 bases from J; bases unmatched to any gene: 11. The CDR3 bases are TGTGCCAGCAGCGTAGTTGGGCTAGCGGGGGGGACACTGTACAATGAGCAGTTCTTC. This translates into CASSVVGLAGGTLYNEQFF.

Only a few counts were recorded for this clonotype. This rearrangement joins TRBV3-1 to TRBJ2-1; 11 bases align to TRBD2. The V gene's germline CDR1 is LGHDT and CDR2 YNNKEL (reference sequence). Unmatched junction bases numbered 7, after V lost 3 bases and J lost 6 bases. The CDR3 runs to 16 residues. The CDR3 bases are TGTGCCAGCAGCCATAGACTAGCGGGGCCAAGCAATGAGCAGTTCTTC. As protein: CASSHRLAGPSNEQFF.

This clonotype was detected many times. V and J are TRBV7-2 and TRBJ2-5; D might be TRBD2 (6 bases). Trimming stripped 7 bases from V and 0 bases from J, with 21 bases between. This CDR3 has 17 residues. Germline CDR1 SGHTA, CDR2 FQGNSA. In DNA form, the CDR3 reads TGTGCCAGCACCTCCAGGAGGGAGTCAACCCACCAAGAGACCCAGTACTTC. It translates to CASTSRRESTHQETQYF.

This chain joins TRBV12-3 or TRBV12-4 and TRBJ2-3; D is possibly TRBD2 (6 bases). V was shortened by 5 bases and J by 1 base, with 16 bases between the two germline ends. The CDR3 contains 16 residues. The CDR3 loop reads CASSPRDFQGTDTQYF. DNA for the CDR3: TGTGCCAGCAGTCCCCGGGACTTCCAGGGCACAGATACGCAGTATTTT.

With regard to this clonotype: It may be a read error: a sequence one base away is much more abundant. The chain combines TRBV14 with TRBJ1-1, with a tentative D call TRBD1 (6 bases). The CDR3 runs to 14 residues. CDR1 SGHDN and CDR2 FVKESK come from the germline V gene. With 4 bases removed from V and 5 bases from J, the gap between germline ends came to 14 bases. CDR3 sequence reads: CASSRRGDVTEAFF. DNA of the CDR3: TGTGCCAGCAGCCGGAGGGGGGATGTGACTGAAGCTTTCTTT.

This clonotype was seen a handful of times. The V call is TRBV29-1, the J call TRBJ2-3; D is uncertain. CDR3 length: 13 amino acids. CDR1 is SQVTM and CDR2 is ANQGSEA in the germline V gene. V was clipped by 3 bases and J by 2 bases, with 9 bases between them. The CDR3 DNA follows: TGCAGCGTTGATGTCAGTTACACAGATACGCAGTATTTT. It encodes CSVDVSYTDTQYF.

This clonotype has only a few counts. The chain is built from TRBV27 and TRBJ2-1; 8 bases align to TRBD1. The trim removed 8 bases at V and 2 bases at J, leaving 5 bases unmatched. The CDR3 is 14 amino acids. The germline V gene encodes CDR1 MNHEY and CDR2 SMNVEV (reference sequence). The CDR3 DNA reads TGTGCCAGCGCCCCGGACAGGGCCTACAATGAGCAGTTCTTC. Amino acids: CASAPDRAYNEQFF.

This clonotype was observed a handful of times. The CDR3 region is CAISDASGLAGRYNEQFF. The CDR3 DNA reads as TGTGCCATCAGTGACGCTAGTGGACTAGCGGGGAGATACAATGAGCAGTTCTTC. The chain employs TRBV10-3 and TRBJ2-1, with 12 bases aligning to TRBD2. The CDR3 totals 18 residues. V was clipped by 3 bases and J by 4 bases; unmatched bases: 10. CDR1 and CDR2 (germline): ENHRY, SYGVKD.